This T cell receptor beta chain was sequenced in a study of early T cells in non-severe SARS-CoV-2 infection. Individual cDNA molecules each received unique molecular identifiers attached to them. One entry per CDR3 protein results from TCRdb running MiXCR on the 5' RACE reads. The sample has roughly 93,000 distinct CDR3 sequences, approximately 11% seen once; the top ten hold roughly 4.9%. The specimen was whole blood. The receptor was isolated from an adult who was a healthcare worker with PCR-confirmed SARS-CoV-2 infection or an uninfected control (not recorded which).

CDR3 DNA sequence: TGTGCCAGCAGTTACGCCGGACACTTCAACCACTATGGCTACACCTTC. The encoded protein is CASSYAGHFNHYGYTF. This chain connects TRBV6-5 to TRBJ1-2, with D possibly being TRBD1 (5 bases). The ends were cut back, 2 bases at V and 3 bases at J, with 16 bases in the middle. The CDR3 runs to 16 residues. CDR1 is MNHEY, CDR2 SVGAGI, per germline.